The next 26 T cell receptor beta chains were all read from a single sample in a study of CD8+CD57+ T cells in acquired aplastic anemia. Patients chosen for sequencing had shown CD8+CD57+ cell expansion by flow cytometry. Genomic DNA, the template, was used for profiling of the TCR beta VDJ and CDR3. TCRdb called the reads again in MiXCR, with one record for every CDR3 protein. This table holds 220,000 or so distinct CDR3 sequences, about 60% found once. The specimen was sorted CD4+, CD8+, or CD8+CD57+ T cells (not recorded which) from PBMCs. The receptor set was obtained from a human donor with aplastic anemia.

J is TRBJ2-7 and V is TRBV7-8; 7 positions agree with TRBD1. CDR1 is SGHVS and CDR2 is FQNEAQ in the germline V gene. The CDR3 sequence is 14 residues long. V gave up 6 bases and J gave up 6 bases; unmatched junction bases: 11. CDR3 region: CASSSGTDPSEQYF. The CDR3 DNA reads TGTGCCAGCAGTTCCGGGACAGACCCCTCCGAGCAGTACTTC.

This chain uses TRBV15 with TRBJ1-1, with TRBD1 as a possible D gene (5 bases). The CDR3 runs 15 residues. With 3 bases removed from V and 0 bases from J, the gap between germline ends came to 11 bases. Germline loops: CDR1 LNHNV, CDR2 YYDKDF (reference sequence). The CDR3 here is CATSSPTALNTEAFF. The CDR3 nucleotides are TGTGCCACCAGCAGCCCGACAGCTCTGAACACTGAAGCTTTCTTT. Drawing the rest from reference TRBV15 and TRBJ1-1, the complete variable domain is DAMVIQNPRYQVTQFGKPVTLSCSQTLNHNVMYWYQQKSSQAPKLLFHYYDKDFNNEADTPDNFQSRRPNTSFCFLDIRSPGLGDTAMYLCATSSPTALNTEAFFGQGTRLTVV.

This clonotype was observed a handful of times. V gene TRBV7-9 combines with J gene TRBJ2-3, with 11 bases matching TRBD2. The CDR3 length is 15 residues. Per the germline V gene, CDR1 is SEHNR and CDR2 is FQNEAQ (reference sequence). V was pared by 3 bases and J by 3 bases, with 2 bases of the junction left unmatched. CDR3 sequence: CASSLTSGATDTQYF. The CDR3 DNA reads as TGTGCCAGCAGCTTGACTAGCGGGGCGACAGATACGCAGTATTTT. The variable domain in full, with the rest retrieved from reference TRBV7-9 and TRBJ2-3, is DTGVSQNPRHKITKRGQNVTFRCDPISEHNRLYWYRQTLGQGPEFLTYFQNEAQLEKSRLLSDRFSAERPKGSFSTLEIQRTEQGDSAMYLCASSLTSGATDTQYFGPGTRLTVL.

The V call is TRBV29-1, the J call TRBJ2-7, with 8 bases aligning to TRBD1. CDR3 length: 13 residues. Germline V gene lookup returns CDR1 SQVTM and CDR2 ANQGSEA. J was trimmed by 6 bases and V by 8 bases; bases with no gene match: 12. This chain's CDR3 is CSTSGTGASEQYF. The CDR3 region has the DNA TGCAGCACCTCCGGGACAGGAGCTTCCGAGCAGTACTTC.

This chain connects TRBV20-1 to TRBJ2-7, with 7 bases matching TRBD2. Trimming at V came to 4 bases and at J to 5 bases, leaving 8 bases not matched to a gene. The CDR3 runs to 13 residues. From germline, CDR1 is DFQATT and CDR2 SNEGSKA (reference sequence). The CDR3 bases are TGCAGTGCTACTGGGGGGGGTTTCCACGAGCAGTACTTC. It specifies CSATGGGFHEQYF.

The gene calls are TRBV12-3 or TRBV12-4 and TRBJ1-1; D is ambiguous. The V gene lost 4 bases and the J gene lost 1 base, with 7 bases spanning the gap. The CDR3 sequence is 13 residues long. CDR3 protein: CASSSTRNTEAFF. The CDR3 nucleotides read TGTGCCAGCAGTTCAACAAGGAACACTGAAGCTTTCTTT.

The chain recombines TRBV20-1 with TRBJ2-1; weak D call: TRBD2 (5 bases). This CDR3 comprises 15 residues. CDR1 and CDR2 from the germline V gene are DFQATT and SNEGSKA (reference sequence). Trimming cost V 4 bases and J 5 bases, with 18 bases left between them. Here the CDR3 DNA reads TGCAGTGCTACTACCCCGTCAGGACTTAACAATGAGCAGTTCTTC. It translates to CSATTPSGLNNEQFF.

A note on this clonotype: The junction departs from the called germline gene at one end, perhaps through a read error. The chain is built from TRBV15 and TRBJ2-7; D is ambiguous. CDR1 is LNHNV and CDR2 is YYDKDF in the germline V gene (reference sequence). This CDR3 has 13 residues. The CDR3 sequence: CATSRDVGDERYF. CDR3 DNA sequence: TGTGCCACCAGCAGAGATGTAGGCGACGAGCGGTACTTC.

The chain combines TRBV29-1 with TRBJ1-2, with 8 bases fitting TRBD1. With 4 bases clipped from V and 4 bases from J, the junction kept 2 bases outside the gene matches. CDR3 size: 12 residues. From germline, CDR1 is SQVTM and CDR2 ANQGSEA. Written as DNA, the CDR3 is TGCAGCGTTGTGCAGGGGGCCTATGGCTACACCTTC. It encodes CSVVQGAYGYTF.

In DNA, the CDR3 is TGTGCCAGCAGCCCCGGGACCTATGGCTACACCTTC. This codes for CASSPGTYGYTF. This chain joins TRBV14 and TRBJ1-2; D might be TRBD1 (5 bases). Germline loops: CDR1 SGHDN, CDR2 FVKESK. The CDR3 totals 12 residues. V lost 4 bases to trimming and J lost 4 bases, with 7 bases between them.

Only one count was recorded for this clonotype. This chain joins TRBV19 and TRBJ1-5; possibly TRBD1 for D (6 bases). The CDR3 has 14 residues. CDR1 and CDR2 (germline): LNHDA, SQIVND (reference sequence). V lost 5 bases to trimming and J lost 3 bases, with 11 bases between them. The CDR3 loop is CASSANRVNQPQHF. CDR3 sequence (DNA): TGTGCCAGTAGTGCCAACAGGGTCAATCAGCCCCAGCATTTT.

J is TRBJ2-1 and V is TRBV15; D possibly corresponds to TRBD2 (6 bases). From germline, CDR1 is LNHNV and CDR2 YYDKDF (reference sequence). V lost 8 bases and J lost 9, with 20 bases in between. This CDR3 has 14 amino acids. The DNA for the CDR3 is TGTGCCACCGCACGGAGGGAAAACGGGGGTGAGCAGTTCTTC. Protein product: CATARRENGGEQFF.

This clonotype showed up just once. The chain couples TRBV9 to TRBJ2-7; 9 positions match TRBD1. CDR3 length: 16 residues. Germline values: CDR1 SGDLS, CDR2 YYNGEE. Losses at the gene ends were 4 bases for V and 6 bases for J; bases not matched to a gene: 14. The CDR3: CASSRQGDRNLREQYF. Written as DNA, the CDR3 is TGTGCCAGCAGCCGACAGGGGGACAGAAATCTACGCGAGCAGTACTTC.

This clonotype has more than one count but fewer than ten. The chain uses TRBV20-1 and TRBJ1-1; D might be TRBD1 (5 bases). Trimming removed 1 base from V and 7 bases from J, with 10 bases in between. Per the germline V gene, CDR1 is DFQATT and CDR2 is SNEGSKA (reference sequence). This CDR3 is 12 amino acids long. CDR3 sequence (DNA): TGCAGTGCTAGAGTAGGTGACAGTGAAGCTTTCTTT. This codes for CSARVGDSEAFF.

This clonotype was detected ten times or more. The chain is built from TRBV5-8 and TRBJ1-6, with a possible D match to TRBD1 (6 bases). CDR3 length: 15 residues. In germline, CDR1 is SGHTS, CDR2 YDEGEE. Trimming stripped 4 bases from V and 10 bases from J, with 18 bases between. The CDR3 DNA follows: TGTGCCAGCAGCCTTCTACAGGGCTTGGGCTCACCCCTCCACTTT. It translates to CASSLLQGLGSPLHF. Supplemented by reference TRBV5-8 and TRBJ1-6, the full variable domain reads EAGVTQSPTHLIKTRGQQATLRCSPISGHTSVYWYQQALGLGLQFLLWYDEGEERNRGNFPPRFSGRQFPNYSSELNVNALELEDSALYLCASSLLQGLGSPLHFGNGTRLTVT.

This chain uses TRBV20-1 with TRBJ2-3; D is tentatively TRBD1 or TRBD2 (5 bases each). CDR1 and CDR2 from the germline V gene are DFQATT and SNEGSKA (reference sequence). This CDR3 has 14 amino acids. Trimming stripped 6 bases from V and 2 bases from J, with 15 bases between. The CDR3 sequence: CSAEGPRNTDTQYF. For the CDR3, the DNA is TGCAGTGCCGAGGGACCGCGAAACACAGATACGCAGTATTTT.

This clonotype was seen ten or more times. The chain has TRBV9 and TRBJ2-1; 7 bases are shared with TRBD2. V gave up 7 bases and J gave up 4 bases; unmatched junction bases: 17. Germline assignment: CDR1 SGDLS and CDR2 YYNGEE. This CDR3 has 17 amino acids. The CDR3 is CASSPGSASGGYNEQFF. CDR3 DNA: TGTGCCAGCTCCCCCGGGTCGGCTAGCGGAGGATACAATGAGCAGTTCTTC.

This rearrangement joins TRBV25-1 to TRBJ1-2; TRBD1 matches 7 bases. Germline CDR1 MGHDK, CDR2 SYGVNS. The CDR3 is 15 amino acids. Trimming cost V 4 bases and J 7 bases; bases outside gene matches: 12. The CDR3 DNA is TGTGCCAGCAGTGTCTGGGACAGTCGGATCGGTGGCTACACCTTC. Translation: CASSVWDSRIGGYTF.

In this sample, this clonotype turned up a few times. V gene TRBV14 combines with J gene TRBJ1-2; D not resolved. Germline lookup yields CDR1 SGHDN and CDR2 FVKESK. The V and J ends lost 0 bases and 6 bases respectively, with 5 bases between them. The CDR3 spans 12 residues. The CDR3 DNA reads TGTGCCAGCAGCCAAGACGTCCATGGCTACACCTTC. Encoded protein: CASSQDVHGYTF.

In its sample, this clonotype was seen a few times. The chain is built from TRBV5-1 and TRBJ1-1; 9 bases align to TRBD1. This CDR3 spans 18 amino acids. The V gene's germline CDR1 is SGHRS and CDR2 YFSETQ. The trim removed 5 bases at V and 1 base at J, leaving 15 bases unmatched. CDR3 nucleotide sequence: TGCGCCAGCAGTTCCGGTACCGGGACAGGGATCGGGAACACTGAAGCTTTCTTT. It specifies CASSSGTGTGIGNTEAFF.

Concerning this clonotype: The junction and the germline gene differ at one end; a read error may be behind it. The V and J genes are TRBV7-9 and TRBJ1-4; no definite D call. This CDR3 comprises 15 residues. CDR1 is SEHNR, CDR2 FQNEAQ, per germline (reference sequence). This CDR3 reads CASSLDSSANEELFF. CDR3 sequence (DNA): TGTGCCAGCAGCTTAGACAGTTCCGCTAATGAAGAACTGTTTTTT.

This clonotype has more than one count but fewer than ten. The genes are TRBV15 and TRBJ1-3; D not resolved. Germline V gives CDR1 LNHNV, CDR2 YYDKDF (reference sequence). The CDR3 consists of 15 residues. V shed 3 bases and J shed 9 bases, with 18 bases lying between them. CDR3 DNA sequence: TGTGCCACCAGCAGCCGGAGACACCGAGTAGGCACCATATATTTT. Translating gives CATSSRRHRVGTIYF. Full variable domain (missing parts from reference TRBV15 and TRBJ1-3): DAMVIQNPRYQVTQFGKPVTLSCSQTLNHNVMYWYQQKSSQAPKLLFHYYDKDFNNEADTPDNFQSRRPNTSFCFLDIRSPGLGDTAMYLCATSSRRHRVGTIYFGEGSWLTVV.

The gene calls are TRBV3-1 and TRBJ2-5; D not certain. The CDR3 totals 13 residues. CDR1 is LGHDT and CDR2 is YNNKEL in the germline V gene (reference sequence). Trimming stripped 5 bases from V and 2 bases from J, with 9 bases between. DNA of the CDR3: TGTGCCAGCAGCTTAGAGGCTCAAGAGACCCAGTACTTC. Its protein product is CASSLEAQETQYF.

V is TRBV5-1 and J is TRBJ1-3; no firm D call. The germline V gene has CDR1 SGHRS and CDR2 YFSETQ. Trimming pared 0 bases from V and 2 bases from J, leaving 12 bases between. The CDR3 runs to 16 residues. The CDR3 DNA reads TGCGCCAGCAGCTTGGAGGCGGGCAGCACTGGAAACACCATATATTTT. Its translation is CASSLEAGSTGNTIYF.

The gene calls are TRBV4-2 and TRBJ2-6; TRBD2 matches 8 bases. V lost 5 bases to trimming and J lost 2 bases; unmatched junction nucleotides: 8. CDR1 and CDR2 (germline): LGHNA, YNFKEQ. This CDR3 comprises 17 residues. In DNA form, the CDR3 reads TGTGCCAGCAGCGTAGGGGGAGCGGGAGCTGGGGCCAACGTCCTGACTTTC. It yields the protein CASSVGGAGAGANVLTF.

V and J are TRBV29-1 and TRBJ2-7; the D gene is possibly TRBD2 (5 bases). V shed 3 bases and J shed 6 bases, with 18 bases lying between them. This CDR3 is 14 amino acids long. Germline CDR1 and CDR2: SQVTM and ANQGSEA. CDR3 protein: CSVDVNSPAGEQYF. The CDR3, as DNA: TGCAGCGTTGATGTTAACAGTCCCGCGGGCGAGCAGTACTTC.